The following is a TCR beta chain sequence with its context. The data originate from a study of control samples from healthy donors and cancer patients. Germline V lookup: CDR1 DFQATT, CDR2 SNEGSKA (reference sequence). The CDR3 is 11 amino acids. Trimming pared 4 bases from V and 1 base from J, leaving 5 bases between. Profiled with immunoSEQ multiplex PCR; TCRdb holds only in-frame clones, not every one. The data contain some 100,000 clones, around nine tenths of them singletons. The receptor's source is a woman aged 45-59 years in good health. Sequencing input: blood. The chain has TRBV20-1 and TRBJ2-7; no clear D gene. The CDR3 reads CSATESYEQYF. The CDR3 DNA reads TGCAGTGCTACGGAGTCCTACGAGCAGTACTTC.